The clone carrying this T cell receptor beta chain was detected many times. These data come from a study of T cell repertoires in cytomegalovirus infection. Using its own MiXCR run on the reads, TCRdb lists one record per CDR3 protein. Of 200,000 to 250,000 distinct CDR3 sequences in the sample, about 12% are singletons; the top ten hold 1.5% to 2%. Looked up from germline, CDR1 is MNHEY and CDR2 is SVGEGT. The CDR3 has 17 residues. Unmatched junction bases numbered 8, after V lost 2 bases and J lost 0 bases. Specimen: PBMCs. The TCR comes from a human donor in good health (CMV status not recorded). Some clones in this sample may be carry-over from other donors' samples. This sequence joins TRBV6-2 or TRBV6-3 and TRBJ1-1; 8 bases align to TRBD1. CDR3 sequence (DNA): TGTGCCAGCAGTTACCGGGACAGGAGGGAAATGAACACTGAAGCTTTCTTT. Residues: CASSYRDRREMNTEAFF.